These 5 T cell receptor beta chains share one sample of origin, sequenced in a study of CD8 T cells in Susac syndrome. RNA amounts of roughly 0.45 to 1 ug underwent reverse transcription with random hexamers. Using its own MiXCR run on the immunoSEQ multiplex PCR reads, TCRdb lists one record per CDR3 protein. The sample yields approximately 150,000 distinct CDR3 sequences, 90% to 97% seen once. Sample: CD4+ T cells from PBMCs. These receptors all come from a human donor with Susac syndrome.

CDR3 DNA sequence: TGCGCCAGCAGCCAAGATGTGCAGGATAACTACGAGCAGTACTTC. It yields the protein CASSQDVQDNYEQYF. The chain is built from TRBV4-1 and TRBJ2-7, with D unclear. Trimming stripped 0 bases from V and 3 bases from J, with 12 bases between. This CDR3 has 15 amino acids. The germline gives CDR1 MGHRA, CDR2 YSYEKL.

This sequence joins TRBV15 and TRBJ2-7; D uncertain. Trimming stripped 0 bases from V and 2 bases from J, with 11 bases between. The CDR3 loop spans 15 amino acids. Germline CDR1 and CDR2: LNHNV and YYDKDF (reference sequence). The CDR3 region has the DNA TGTGCCACCAGCAGAGAAGTCCAAGGCCCCTACGAGCAGTACTTC. Its translation is CATSREVQGPYEQYF.

The chain combines TRBV15 with TRBJ1-2, with D possibly being TRBD1 (5 bases). The germline V gene has CDR1 LNHNV and CDR2 YYDKDF (reference sequence). V lost 5 bases, J lost 4 bases, and 23 bases lay in between. CDR3 length equals 17 residues. The CDR3 nucleotides are TGTGCCACCAGCGACGACAAGGGCCCCAGGGCCAGCTATGGCTACACCTTC. As protein: CATSDDKGPRASYGYTF.

The genes are TRBV28 and TRBJ2-1; weak D call: TRBD2 (7 bases). The CDR3 length is 17 residues. Germline CDR1 and CDR2: MDHEN and SYDVKM. The V and J ends lost 2 bases and 5 bases respectively, with 19 bases between them. This CDR3 is CASSLIGGALADNEQFF. CDR3 DNA: TGTGCCAGCAGTTTAATAGGGGGTGCTCTAGCGGACAATGAGCAGTTCTTC.

The chain has TRBV6-5 and TRBJ2-7; D might be TRBD1 (6 bases). The CDR3 covers 15 residues. The ends were cut back, 6 bases at V and 3 bases at J, with 18 bases in the middle. Germline loops: CDR1 MNHEY, CDR2 SVGAGI. In nucleotides, the CDR3 is TGTGCCAGCAGCTACGTGGGGGCCGGGGTCTACGAGCAGTACTTC. Residues: CASSYVGAGVYEQYF.